This TCR beta chain was retrieved from a study of shared clonotypes between healthy human individuals (dated by TCRdb to 2019 to 2021). About the full investigation: A few men and two women, aged 18 to 49 years, made up the cohort. Per donor, leukapheresis produced somewhere between about 0.85 and 8.9 billion PBMCs. Libraries were prepared and TCR repertoires were sequenced by different laboratories using diverse techniques, in order to increase sequencing depth and limit assay-specific biases. To estimate repertoire size and how much clonotypes are shared between individuals, the study performed deep sequencing of blood TCR repertoires from about five healthy adults. Per donor, three plates each were used for CD4 naive and CD4 memory, two for CD8 naive, and one for CD8 memory.

General conclusions and limits of the study: Naive subsets generally had larger estimated clonotype richness than memory subsets did. Across a few donors, approximately 5% of naive CD4, around 3.3% of naive CD8, about 2.3% of memory CD4, and approximately 0.4% of memory CD8 clonotypes were shared. Pairwise subsampling led to the expectation that sequencing depth would affect the degree of clonotype sharing among donors. The small number of donors limited the genetic and exposure-history diversity represented. Clonotypes shared by all four sorted-subset donors showed higher generation probabilities than non-shared clonotypes. Even with the large sequencing depth, rarefaction of the sorted-subset datasets indicated that sequencing was incomplete. Sampling was limited to blood, and TCR repertoires in tissue likely differ from TCR repertoires in blood.

From the cysteine up to the phenylalanine, the CDR3 has a length of 11 residues. Solely the CDR3 DNA is kept, with 33 bases framed from the first base. Per the germline V gene, SGHTA is the CDR1 and FQGNSA is the CDR2. A distance of 8 bases separates the germline ends of V and J, which lose 8 bases and 3 bases respectively. Using the deep immunoSEQ assay, multiplex PCR amplified TCR CDR3 regions from genomic DNA. For each cell subset, the extracted genomic DNA was distributed evenly across all wells of several immunoSEQ 96-well plates, and each plate served as one replicate. For sorted subsets, around 200 ng genomic DNA, equal to 25,000 to 35,000 T cell genomes, was loaded into each replicate PCR. Purified libraries were quantified with a Qubit 3.0 fluorometer, sized on a Bioanalyzer 2100, and re-quantified with the KAPA Library Quantification kit. Every immunoSEQ 96-well plate was sequenced on a separate single-read 150-cycle Illumina NextSeq 550 flow cell. Processing in the source paper ran as follows. The immunoSEQ output contained only junctional sequences without quality scores, so filtering could not match that applied to full-length reads. Sequences were annotated with PyIR, a Python wrapper for IgBLAST v1.9, and V/J genes and CDR3 were assigned using IMGT germline references. Reads with weak V/J assignments (E-value above 1e-6), missing CDR3, stop codons, out-of-frame junctions, or ambiguous translated residues were removed. V3J clonotypes were defined as sequences sharing an identical inferred V gene, J gene, and CDR3 amino acid sequence. To compute the percentage overlap between repertoires, the number of shared unique clonotypes was divided by the size of the smaller repertoire. RTK rarefaction, the Chao1 estimator, and Recon v2.1 estimates of unobserved clonotypes were used to assess repertoire richness. For all TCRbeta clonotypes obtained by the gDNA method from four donors, generation probabilities were computed with OLGA. In TCRdb, the immuneACCESS table is reduced to in-frame sequences with V and J assigned. These tables do not hold every clone; where another copy was compared, an unresolved V gene accounts for under half, and the others remain unexplained. The DNA gave D and trimming, while V, J and clone size come from that table. The sample contains 2.3 million or so clones, more than 85% of them found a single time. Together, the top ten hold around 0.4% of the sample.

Healthy HIV-negative adults with no recently reported acute infections or vaccinations were included as donors. All donors were Caucasian adults living in Nashville, Tennessee, USA. Magnetic negative selection was used to enrich CD4+ T cells, after which naive cells were positively selected on CD45RA and the negative fraction became the memory subset. Blood was obtained by leukapheresis, after which PBMCs were separated by Ficoll-Histopaque density gradient centrifugation and cryopreserved in liquid nitrogen vapor phase. Analytical flow cytometry was used to check the purity and quantity of each magnetically sorted T cell population. Genomic DNA was isolated from every sorted fraction and measured by UV absorbance on a Nanodrop 2000c. Turning to this clone: The antigen it recognizes is unknown. One base away there is no much larger clone; base qualities are not given.

This receptor chain uses TRBV7-2 and TRBJ2-7, with the D gene not confidently named. The sequence was obtained from a man aged 18 to 35 in good health. Some clones in this sample may be carry-over from other donors' samples. Sequencing used naive CD4+ T cells from PBMCs. The sample's cell subset or site label is to be understood as: CD45RA+ positively selected. The CDR3 region: CASRYLYEQYF. The sequenced DNA is TGTGCCAGCCGCTACCTCTACGAGCAGTACTTC.